The sequence of this T cell receptor (beta chain) was determined in a study of T cell repertoires in cytomegalovirus infection. In this sample, this clonotype turned up many times. Its antigen is as yet unknown. Findings and limits, study-wide: The ex vivo response was dominated by HLA-C-restricted CMV-specific TCR beta clonotypes.

TCRdb re-analysed the reads in MiXCR, keeping a single row per CDR3 protein. The sample includes 65,000 to 90,000 distinct CDR3 sequences, just under 4% of them seen just once. The CDR3 contains 13 residues. The germline gives CDR1 MNHEY, CDR2 SVGAGI. Trimming stripped 0 bases from V and 7 bases from J, with 7 bases between. V usage is TRBV6-5 and J usage is TRBJ2-1; D not certain. Sequencing was carried out using PBMCs. This sequence was found in a human donor in good health (CMV status not recorded). Some clones in this sample may be carry-over from other donors' samples. CDR3 coding DNA: TGTGCCAGCAGTTACTCTACCATAAATGAGCAGTTCTTC. It codes for CASSYSTINEQFF.